This is a list of T cell receptor beta chains from one sample in a study of blood T cell repertoires in COVID-19. This table comes from immunoSEQ multiplex PCR, and its TCRdb copy is limited to in-frame clones, with some not included. The table has over 65,000 clones, about 81% seen once. Sequenced input: peripheral blood. These receptors all come from a human donor in a cohort sampled during active COVID-19. The CDR3 runs from the conserved cysteine through the conserved F or W. A D gene is named only where the DNA matches it firmly. Rows give clone size only sometimes, using once, few, many, or a class for an expanded clone.

V: TRBV13; J: TRBJ2-1; size: NA; D: TRBD2; CDR3: CASSSSASGVNEQFF; DNA: TGTGCCAGCAGCTCCTCCGCTAGCGGGGTAAATGAGCAGTTCTTC
V: TRBV7-3; J: TRBJ2-2; size: few; D: TRBD2; CDR3: CASSSLAGVTGELFF; DNA: TGTGCCAGCAGCTCCCTAGCGGGGGTCACCGGGGAGCTGTTTTTT
V: TRBV10-3; J: TRBJ2-7; size: once; D: NA; CDR3: CAISLQGHEQYF; DNA: TGTGCCATCAGCTTACAGGGCCACGAGCAGTACTTC
V: TRBV6-5; J: TRBJ1-2; size: NA; D: NA; CDR3: CASSYGPGGYTF; DNA: TGTGCCAGCAGTTACGGTCCGGGAGGCTACACCTTC
V: TRBV19; J: TRBJ2-3; size: NA; D: TRBD1; CDR3: CASSKGQGVTDTQYF; DNA: TGTGCCAGTAGTAAGGGGCAGGGGGTCACAGATACGCAGTATTTT
V: TRBV18; J: TRBJ2-1; size: NA; D: TRBD2; CDR3: CASSPGGGGGKFF; DNA: TGTGCCAGCTCACCAGGAGGTGGGGGAGGGAAGTTCTTC
V: TRBV9; J: TRBJ2-4; size: NA; D: TRBD1; CDR3: CASSRTGENIQYF; DNA: TGTGCCAGCAGCAGGACAGGGGAAAACATTCAGTACTTC
V: TRBV28; J: TRBJ2-3; size: few; D: TRBD2; CDR3: CASSGTSGRTDTQYF; DNA: TGTGCCAGCAGTGGGACTAGCGGGAGGACAGATACGCAGTATTTT
V: TRBV6-1; J: TRBJ2-5; size: NA; D: TRBD2; CDR3: CASSDPVSLAGVETQYF; DNA: TGTGCCAGCAGTGATCCGGTGTCACTAGCGGGAGTAGAGACCCAGTACTTC
V: TRBV27; J: TRBJ2-3; size: NA; D: TRBD2; CDR3: CASSWTGREGRYF; DNA: TGTGCCAGCAGTTGGACTGGGCGGGAGGGCCGGTATTTT
V: TRBV28; J: TRBJ1-4; size: NA; D: NA; CDR3: CASREQEWEKLFF; DNA: TGTGCCAGCAGGGAGCAAGAATGGGAAAAACTGTTTTTT
V: TRBV6-4; J: TRBJ1-2; size: NA; D: NA; CDR3: CARRIRKRANYGYTF; DNA: TGTGCCAGGCGAATCAGGAAACGAGCTAACTATGGCTACACCTTC
V: TRBV5-1; J: TRBJ2-1; size: NA; D: NA; CDR3: CASSLKSEGRANEQFF; DNA: TGCGCCAGCAGCTTGAAGTCGGAGGGGCGCGCGAATGAGCAGTTCTTC
V: TRBV18; J: TRBJ2-2; size: NA; D: TRBD2; CDR3: CASSTQPGLFSGELFF; DNA: TGTGCCAGCTCAACGCAACCGGGACTATTCTCCGGGGAGCTGTTTTTT
V: TRBV9; J: TRBJ2-3; size: NA; D: NA; CDR3: CASTPDPGYSTDTQYF; DNA: TGTGCCAGCACCCCCGATCCGGGATACAGCACAGATACGCAGTATTTT
V: TRBV6-6; J: TRBJ1-5; size: NA; D: NA; CDR3: CASSYHWPSNQPQHF; DNA: TGTGCCAGCAGTTATCATTGGCCTAGCAATCAGCCCCAGCATTTT
V: TRBV19; J: TRBJ1-5; size: few; D: TRBD1; CDR3: CASRQGSMGPQHF; DNA: TGTGCCAGCAGACAGGGGTCAATGGGGCCCCAGCATTTT
V: TRBV9; J: TRBJ1-5; size: NA; D: TRBD1; CDR3: CASSGQGDQPQHF; DNA: TGTGCCAGCAGCGGACAGGGGGATCAGCCCCAGCATTTT
V: TRBV5-1; J: TRBJ1-6; size: once; D: TRBD1; CDR3: CASRQGDNSPLHF; DNA: TGCGCCAGCAGACAGGGGGATAATTCACCCCTCCACTTT
V: TRBV6-4; J: TRBJ1-1; size: NA; D: TRBD1; CDR3: CASSPERDRGEAFF; DNA: TGTGCCAGCAGCCCCGAGAGGGACAGGGGTGAAGCTTTCTTT
V: TRBV28; J: TRBJ1-5; size: NA; D: NA; CDR3: CASTKSRGLRNQPQHF; DNA: TGTGCCAGCACTAAATCAAGGGGTTTGCGCAATCAGCCCCAGCATTTT
V: TRBV2; J: TRBJ2-5; size: few; D: TRBD2; CDR3: CASSERATSGRGETQYF; DNA: TGTGCCAGCAGTGAAAGGGCGACTAGCGGGAGGGGGGAGACCCAGTACTTC
V: TRBV4-1; J: TRBJ1-2; size: NA; D: NA; CDR3: CASSQDAAGNYGYTF; DNA: TGCGCCAGCAGCCAAGATGCGGCGGGTAACTATGGCTACACCTTC
V: TRBV7-8; J: TRBJ1-1; size: once; D: NA; CDR3: CASSLMRRGTEAFF; DNA: TGTGCCAGCAGCCTTATGAGGAGGGGCACTGAAGCTTTCTTT
V: TRBV19; J: TRBJ1-1; size: NA; D: TRBD1; CDR3: CASSDGGTGGLAAFF; DNA: TGTGCCAGTAGCGATGGAGGGACAGGGGGTCTGGCAGCTTTCTTT
V: TRBV10-2; J: TRBJ2-5; size: NA; D: NA; CDR3: CASSESLGVETQYF; DNA: TGCGCCAGCAGCGAAAGTCTAGGAGTAGAGACCCAGTACTTC
V: TRBV30; J: TRBJ2-1; size: NA; D: NA; CDR3: CAWSELRSSYNEQFF; DNA: TGTGCCTGGAGTGAGCTGCGAAGCTCCTACAATGAGCAGTTCTTC
V: TRBV11-3; J: TRBJ1-6; size: NA; D: NA; CDR3: CASSLHNNSPLHF; DNA: TGTGCCAGCAGCTTACACAATAATTCACCCCTCCACTTT
V: TRBV28; J: TRBJ1-2; size: NA; D: NA; CDR3: CASSTQNHGYTF; DNA: TGTGCCAGCAGTACACAGAACCATGGCTACACCTTC
V: TRBV23-1; J: TRBJ1-5; size: NA; D: TRBD1; CDR3: CATVLQGSNQPQHF; DNA: TGCGCCACCGTACTACAGGGGAGCAATCAGCCCCAGCATTTT
V: TRBV6-1; J: TRBJ2-1; size: NA; D: NA; CDR3: CASSEAGGRLDEQFF; DNA: TGTGCCAGCAGTGAAGCCGGGGGGCGCTTGGATGAGCAGTTCTTC
V: TRBV7-9; J: TRBJ2-1; size: NA; D: TRBD2; CDR3: CASSVDLAGGNEQFF; DNA: TGTGCCAGCAGCGTGGATCTAGCGGGAGGCAATGAGCAGTTCTTC
V: TRBV19; J: TRBJ2-7; size: NA; D: TRBD1; CDR3: CARTGTGNSTGCYEQYF; DNA: TGTGCCAGGACCGGGACAGGGAATTCTACGGGGTGCTACGAGCAGTACTTC
V: TRBV18; J: TRBJ2-6; size: once; D: TRBD1; CDR3: CASSPAGQGLIRANVLTF; DNA: TGTGCCAGCTCACCAGCGGGACAGGGCCTCATAAGGGCCAACGTCCTGACTTTC
V: TRBV7-8; J: TRBJ1-2; size: NA; D: NA; CDR3: CASSFPGTEYGYTF; DNA: TGTGCCAGCAGCTTCCCCGGGACTGAGTATGGCTACACCTTC
V: TRBV15; J: TRBJ1-1; size: NA; D: NA; CDR3: CATSRRTANTEAFF; DNA: TGTGCCACCAGCAGACGAACAGCGAACACTGAAGCTTTCTTT
V: TRBV4-2; J: TRBJ1-1; size: NA; D: NA; CDR3: CASSQEGRIGNTEAFF; DNA: TGTGCCAGCAGCCAAGAGGGGAGGATTGGGAACACTGAAGCTTTCTTT
V: TRBV6-1; J: TRBJ1-5; size: NA; D: TRBD1; CDR3: CASSEERQGGQPQHF; DNA: TGTGCCAGCAGTGAAGAGAGACAGGGGGGTCAGCCCCAGCATTTT
V: TRBV3-1/TRBV3-2; J: TRBJ1-1; size: NA; D: NA; CDR3: CASSQDIRGGSTEAFF; DNA: TGTGCCAGCAGCCAAGATATCAGGGGAGGGAGCACTGAAGCTTTCTTT
V: TRBV6-5; J: TRBJ2-5; size: NA; D: TRBD2; CDR3: CASSSRAGFETQYF; DNA: TGTGCCAGCAGTTCTCGAGCGGGATTCGAGACCCAGTACTTC
V: TRBV19; J: TRBJ2-2; size: few; D: TRBD2; CDR3: CASSIGLAGVDGWSGELFF; DNA: TGTGCCAGTAGTATAGGACTAGCGGGAGTCGATGGGTGGAGCGGGGAGCTGTTTTTT
V: TRBV18; J: TRBJ1-3; size: once; D: NA; CDR3: CASSPRPDSAGNTIYF; DNA: TGTGCCAGCTCACCAAGGCCAGACTCCGCAGGAAACACCATATATTTT
V: TRBV18; J: TRBJ1-3; size: NA; D: NA; CDR3: CASSPNSGNTIYF; DNA: TGTGCCAGCTCACCTAACTCTGGAAACACCATATATTTT
V: TRBV7-3; J: TRBJ1-1; size: NA; D: NA; CDR3: CASSPGQGGEAFF; DNA: TGTGCCAGCAGCCCCGGTCAGGGAGGTGAAGCTTTCTTT
V: TRBV27; J: TRBJ1-1; size: NA; D: NA; CDR3: CASSPMPLGNTEAFF; DNA: TGTGCCAGCAGCCCTATGCCCCTAGGGAACACTGAAGCTTTCTTT
V: TRBV5-5; J: TRBJ1-2; size: NA; D: NA; CDR3: CASSFGDFNYGYTF; DNA: TGTGCCAGCAGCTTTGGGGACTTTAACTATGGCTACACCTTC
V: TRBV2; J: TRBJ1-4; size: NA; D: TRBD1; CDR3: CASRANRGQGEKLFF; DNA: TGTGCCAGCAGGGCGAACAGGGGGCAAGGAGAAAAACTGTTTTTT
V: TRBV7-3; J: TRBJ2-1; size: NA; D: TRBD2; CDR3: CASSLRDLAGEYNEQFF; DNA: TGTGCCAGCAGCTTACGGGACTTAGCGGGTGAATACAATGAGCAGTTCTTC
V: TRBV7-8; J: TRBJ2-1; size: NA; D: TRBD2; CDR3: CASSFSGRAILNEQFF; DNA: TGTGCCAGCAGCTTCAGCGGGAGGGCCATCCTAAATGAGCAGTTCTTC
V: TRBV5-4; J: TRBJ2-1; size: once; D: NA; CDR3: CASSGTFYNEQFF; DNA: TGTGCCAGCAGCGGGACTTTTTACAATGAGCAGTTCTTC
V: TRBV5-1; J: TRBJ2-3; size: NA; D: NA; CDR3: CASSSSLGGTDTQYF; DNA: TGCGCCAGCAGCTCGAGCTTGGGAGGCACAGATACGCAGTATTTT
V: TRBV28; J: TRBJ1-2; size: NA; D: NA; CDR3: CGVQRAFNYGYTF; DNA: TGTGGAGTACAGAGGGCTTTCAACTATGGCTACACCTTC
V: TRBV6-2/TRBV6-3; J: TRBJ2-5; size: NA; D: TRBD2; CDR3: CASSYSLAEALYQETQYF; DNA: TGTGCCAGCAGTTACTCGCTAGCGGAAGCTCTATACCAAGAGACCCAGTACTTC
V: TRBV27; J: TRBJ1-5; size: few; D: NA; CDR3: CASSPSGNQPQHF; DNA: TGTGCCAGCAGTCCCTCAGGGAATCAGCCCCAGCATTTT
V: TRBV5-4; J: TRBJ2-7; size: NA; D: TRBD1; CDR3: CASSLGDSSYEQYF; DNA: TGTGCCAGCAGCTTGGGGGACAGCTCCTACGAGCAGTACTTC
V: TRBV4-3; J: TRBJ2-7; size: NA; D: TRBD1; CDR3: CASSQEWSGQRHYEQYF; DNA: TGCGCCAGCAGCCAAGAGTGGTCGGGACAGCGACACTACGAGCAGTACTTC
V: TRBV2; J: TRBJ1-1; size: many; D: NA; CDR3: CASSDLGGTNTEAFF; DNA: TGTGCCAGCAGTGACCTTGGGGGGACGAACACTGAAGCTTTCTTT
V: TRBV6-1; J: TRBJ1-3; size: NA; D: TRBD1; CDR3: CASSDPGQYSGNTIYF; DNA: TGTGCCAGCAGTGACCCGGGACAGTACTCTGGAAACACCATATATTTT
V: TRBV4-3; J: TRBJ1-4; size: NA; D: NA; CDR3: CASSQDPGVLREKLFF; DNA: TGCGCCAGCAGCCAAGATCCGGGGGTCCTCCGGGAAAAACTGTTTTTT
V: TRBV7-9; J: TRBJ2-1; size: once; D: NA; CDR3: CASSFGGGLISEQFF; DNA: TGTGCCAGCAGCTTCGGGGGAGGTTTGATCAGTGAGCAGTTCTTC